The T cell receptor (beta chain) under discussion was sequenced for a study of blood T cell repertoires in COVID-19. Across the study: The United States, Italy and Spain provided the acute and convalescent COVID-19 samples.

In the original processing: The authors estimated nucleated cell counts from reference gene primer amplification. This table comes from immunoSEQ multiplex PCR, and its TCRdb copy is limited to in-frame clones, with some not included. Clone size and V and J calls were adopted from that table, with D and trimming inferred from the DNA. The sample gives 180,000 or so clones, 80% to 85% of which show up once; about 2.6% is in the top ten. V was pared by 2 bases and J by 1 base, with 15 bases between. Germline loops: CDR1 SGHTA, CDR2 FQGNSA. This CDR3 has 17 amino acids. This TCR came from a human donor with acute or convalescent COVID-19. The donor label of this sample is uncertain. This rearrangement joins TRBV7-2 to TRBJ1-5, with D possibly TRBD1 on 6 matching bases. The sequenced sample was peripheral blood. The CDR3 DNA reads as TGTGCCAGCAGCTTAAAATCGGGGACATCGAGCAATCAGCCCCAGCATTTT. Its protein product is CASSLKSGTSSNQPQHF.